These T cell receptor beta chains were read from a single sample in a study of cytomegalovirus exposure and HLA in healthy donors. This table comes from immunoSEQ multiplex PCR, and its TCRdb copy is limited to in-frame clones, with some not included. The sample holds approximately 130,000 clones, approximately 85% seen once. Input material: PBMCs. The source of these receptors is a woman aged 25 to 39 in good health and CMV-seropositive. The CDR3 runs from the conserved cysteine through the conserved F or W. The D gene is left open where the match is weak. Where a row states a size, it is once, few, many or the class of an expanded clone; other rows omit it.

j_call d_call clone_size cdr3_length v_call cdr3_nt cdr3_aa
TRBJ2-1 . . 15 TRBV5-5 TGTGCCAGCAGCTTGATTTCCCCCAGCTACAATGAGCAGTTCTTC CASSLISPSYNEQFF
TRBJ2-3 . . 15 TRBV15 TGTGCCACCAGCAAAGGCGCACTAGCAGCCGATACGCAGTATTTT CATSKGALAADTQYF
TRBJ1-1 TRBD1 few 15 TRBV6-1 TGTGCCAGCAAAATTACAGGGGGCGCGGGGGCTGAAGCTTTCTTT CASKITGGAGAEAFF
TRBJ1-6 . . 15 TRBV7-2 TGTGCCAGCAGCCCCCAGGACCTTAGGGGTTCACCCCTCCACTTT CASSPQDLRGSPLHF
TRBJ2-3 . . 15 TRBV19 TGTGCCAGTAGTGGGGGGGGCCGGTGGACAGATACGCAGTATTTT CASSGGGRWTDTQYF
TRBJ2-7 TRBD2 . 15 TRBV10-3 TGTGCCATCAGTGAGTCAGCGCTAGCGGGAGGGGAGCAGTACTTC CAISESALAGGEQYF
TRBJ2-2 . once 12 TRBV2 TGTGCCAGCAGTCGGAACACCGGGGAGCTGTTTTTT CASSRNTGELFF
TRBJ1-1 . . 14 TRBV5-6 TGTGCCAGCAGCTTGGGACAGTACCCCACTGAAGCTTTCTTT CASSLGQYPTEAFF
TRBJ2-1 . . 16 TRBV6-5 TGTGCCAGCAGTTCCCTCAGCGGACGCTCCTACAATGAGCAGTTCTTC CASSSLSGRSYNEQFF
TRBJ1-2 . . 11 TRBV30 TGTGCCTGGAGGAGGATGGTTGGCTACACCTTC CAWRRMVGYTF
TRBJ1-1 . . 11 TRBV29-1 TGCAGCGTTGGGGAGGGGTCTGAAGCTTTCTTT CSVGEGSEAFF
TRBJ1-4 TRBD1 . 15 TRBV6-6 TGTGCCAGCAGTCCTTCAGACAGGGGGCCTGAAAAACTGTTTTTT CASSPSDRGPEKLFF
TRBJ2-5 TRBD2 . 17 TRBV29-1 TGCAGCGCACGCCCCGACTCCTGGACTAGCGGGGAAGAGACCCAGTACTTC CSARPDSWTSGEETQYF
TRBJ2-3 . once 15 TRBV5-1 TGCGCCAGCTCCGGAGCGCCCCTCCCCACAGATACGCAGTATTTT CASSGAPLPTDTQYF
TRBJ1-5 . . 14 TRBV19 TGTGCCAGTAGTAGAGGGCAGCCCAATCAGCCCCAGCATTTT CASSRGQPNQPQHF
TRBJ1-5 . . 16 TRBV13 TGTGCCAGCAGCTCGGGGGGGGGACTTAGCAATCAGCCCCAGCATTTT CASSSGGGLSNQPQHF
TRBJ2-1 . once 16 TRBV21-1 TGTGCCAGCAGCATGAGGGCGGGAGGTTTGCCCCATGAGCAGTTCTTC CASSMRAGGLPHEQFF
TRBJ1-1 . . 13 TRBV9 TGTGCCAGCAGCGCTGGACACTACACTGAAGCTTTCTTT CASSAGHYTEAFF
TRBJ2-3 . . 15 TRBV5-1 TGCGCCAGCAGCTTCGGGTTTCTCAGCACAGATACGCAGTATTTT CASSFGFLSTDTQYF
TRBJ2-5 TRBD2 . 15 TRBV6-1 TGTGCCAGCAGTGAAGCGGGAGGGTACCAAGAGACCCAGTACTTC CASSEAGGYQETQYF
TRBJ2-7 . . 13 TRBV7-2 TGTGCCAGCAGCTTAGCGGAGCACTACGAGCAGTACTTC CASSLAEHYEQYF
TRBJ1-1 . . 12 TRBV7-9 TGTGCCAGCAGCTTGGGGGAGGGGGGAGCTTTCTTT CASSLGEGGAFF
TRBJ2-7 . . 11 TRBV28 TGTGCCAGTAGGGGCTCCTACGAGCAGTACTTC CASRGSYEQYF
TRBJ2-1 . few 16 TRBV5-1 TGCGCCAGCAGCCGGGGTGACCCTTTATCCTACAATGAGCAGTTCTTC CASSRGDPLSYNEQFF
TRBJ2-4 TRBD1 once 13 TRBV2 TGTGCCAGCGGCCGGGACAGGGATAACATTCAGTACTTC CASGRDRDNIQYF
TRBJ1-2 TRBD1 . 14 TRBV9 TGTGCCAGCAGCGTAGATGGAGGACAGGCTGGCTACACCTTC CASSVDGGQAGYTF
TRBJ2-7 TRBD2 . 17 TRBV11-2 TGTGCCAGCAGCTCTAATAGCGGGGGCCATCCCCTCTATGAGCAGTACTTC CASSSNSGGHPLYEQYF
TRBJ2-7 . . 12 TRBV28 TGTGCCAGCAGTTTATTAAGGAGGGAGCAGTACTTC CASSLLRREQYF
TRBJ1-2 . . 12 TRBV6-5 TGTGCCGCCAGCAGGGATCTTGGGGGGAACACCTTC CAASRDLGGNTF
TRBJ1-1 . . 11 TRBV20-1 TGCAGTGCTCTCAGGGTCACTGAAGCTTTCTTT CSALRVTEAFF
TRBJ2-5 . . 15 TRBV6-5 TGTGCCAGCAGTTACCAGGCCCGGTACCAAGAGACCCAGTACTTC CASSYQARYQETQYF